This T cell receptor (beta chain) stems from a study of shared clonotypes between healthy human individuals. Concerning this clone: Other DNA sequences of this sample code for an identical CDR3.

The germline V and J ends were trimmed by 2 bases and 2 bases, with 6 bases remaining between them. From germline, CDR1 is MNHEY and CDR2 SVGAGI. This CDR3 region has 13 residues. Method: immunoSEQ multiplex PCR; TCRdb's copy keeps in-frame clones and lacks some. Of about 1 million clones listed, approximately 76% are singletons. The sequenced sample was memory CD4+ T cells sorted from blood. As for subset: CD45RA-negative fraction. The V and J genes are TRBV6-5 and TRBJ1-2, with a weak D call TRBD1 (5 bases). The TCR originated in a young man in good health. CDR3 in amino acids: CASSYRDNYGYTF. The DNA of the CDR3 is TGTGCCAGCAGTTACCGGGACAACTATGGCTACACCTTC.